The clone carrying this T cell receptor beta chain was found a few times. This sample was taken from a study of blood T cell repertoires in COVID-19. Study as a whole: COVID-19 samples collected from the United States, Italy and Spain covered acute and convalescent phases. Sources were T cells, B-cell-depleted T cells, or PBMCs; the material itself was cDNA or gDNA.

As processed by the authors: Amplifying reference gene primers gave estimates of nucleated cell counts. Clones were read by immunoSEQ multiplex PCR, and TCRdb kept only the in-frame ones, dropping some. The DNA was the basis for D and trimming; V, J and clone size are from that table. The table records a few hundred thousand clones, around 90% of them present only once. The CDR3 loop spans 19 amino acids. With 2 bases removed from V and 2 bases from J, the gap between germline ends came to 19 bases. The germline V gene encodes CDR1 LGHDT and CDR2 YNNKEL (reference sequence). This TCR came from a human donor in a cohort sampled during active COVID-19. Sequenced material: peripheral blood. This rearrangement joins TRBV3-1 (or the pseudogene TRBV3-2) to TRBJ2-6; D possibly corresponds to TRBD1 (7 bases). Written as DNA, the CDR3 is TGTGCCAGCAGCCAACCTAGTCGACAGGGACTGACTGGGGCCAACGTCCTGACTTTC. Protein: CASSQPSRQGLTGANVLTF.